This T cell receptor (beta chain) was observed in a study of ipilimumab plus nivolumab after autologous stem cell transplantation. Background on the study: Median doses per patient: four to six ipilimumab, 7 or 8 nivolumab. Myeloma patients were high-risk transplant-naive or relapsed within 3 years of first autologous transplant.

Sequencing was performed with immunoSEQ multiplex PCR; in TCRdb, only in-frame clones are kept and a portion is missing. The sample has tens of thousands of clones, about 88% seen once. Trimming pared 2 bases from V and 2 bases from J, leaving 10 bases between. This CDR3 has 15 residues. CDR1 is SGHVS and CDR2 is FQNEAQ in the germline V gene. The TCR was taken from a male donor with multiple myeloma. The sequenced sample was PBMCs, obtained in a trial of ipilimumab plus nivolumab as post-transplant consolidation. This chain connects TRBV7-8 to TRBJ1-5; unclear D gene. DNA for the CDR3: TGTGCCAGCAGCTTACGGGTGGCGGGCAATCAGCCCCAGCATTTT. Translating gives CASSLRVAGNQPQHF.